The clone carrying this T cell receptor beta chain was observed a single time. Antigen specificity is unknown. This sample's treatment: roughly 19 received Ad26.COV2.S at low or high dose, single or two shots; about 5 received placebo; per-sample allocation not given. All samples were drawn on day 63, counting from the first vaccine or placebo injection. The CDR3 covers 14 residues. V was clipped by 4 bases and J by 3 bases, with 13 bases between them. Germline V gene data show CDR1 as SGHRS and CDR2 as YFSETQ. The data were taken from a study of Ad26.COV2.S vaccination and SARS-CoV-2 variants. Notes on the study in general: CD8+ and CD4+ T cells specific for spike reportedly responded with substantial breadth after vaccination.

TCRdb's copy holds only in-frame clones and misses some; the assay was immunoSEQ multiplex PCR. The table includes approximately 420,000 clones, over 75% detected once. The gene calls are TRBV5-1 and TRBJ2-5, with TRBD2 as a possible D gene (6 bases). The source material was peripheral blood, sampled in a trial of Ad26.COV2.S vaccine versus placebo. The receptor was derived from a person between 18 and 59 years old who received the Ad26.COV2.S COVID-19 vaccine or a placebo. The CDR3 region is CASSPQGGEETQYF. The CDR3 DNA is TGCGCCAGCAGCCCCCAGGGCGGGGAAGAGACCCAGTACTTC.